This T cell receptor (beta chain) comes out of a study of early T cells in non-severe SARS-CoV-2 infection. The study, taken as a whole, reports: Missing private and CD4 specificities, VDJdb matching favored anti-spike CD8 responses.

Individual cDNA molecules received unique molecular identifiers during library preparation. One entry per CDR3 protein results from TCRdb running MiXCR on the 5' RACE reads. This table holds 100,000 to 150,000 distinct CDR3 sequences, more than 13% found once. The CDR3 runs to 14 residues. V was clipped by 2 bases and J by 6 bases, with 11 bases between them. The germline gives CDR1 SGHTA, CDR2 FQGNSA. This clonotype appeared a few times. The target antigen is unknown. The sequence was collected from an adult who was a healthcare worker with PCR-confirmed SARS-CoV-2 infection or an uninfected control (not recorded which). What was sequenced was whole blood. V gene TRBV7-2 combines with J gene TRBJ2-1; D remains ambiguous. CDR3 DNA sequence: TGTGCCAGCAGCTTAAACCACCCCATCAATGAGCAGTTCTTC. Residues: CASSLNHPINEQFF.